These 7 T cell receptor beta chains were all obtained from the same sample, sequenced in a study of blood T cell repertoires in COVID-19. Assay: immunoSEQ multiplex PCR; the TCRdb copy retains only in-frame clones and omits some. The table has 55,000 to 75,000 clones, around 82% seen once. Sequenced input: peripheral blood. All receptors come from a man older than 75 with active COVID-19.

The chain combines TRBV6-6 with TRBJ1-2; D may be TRBD1 (6 bases). The CDR3 is 16 amino acids. From germline, CDR1 is MNHNY and CDR2 SVGAGI (reference sequence). Trimming shortened V by 7 bases and J by 2 bases, and 20 bases separated the two germline ends. This CDR3 is CASKSPTGQANYGYTF. CDR3 in DNA: TGTGCCAGCAAATCTCCGACAGGACAAGCGAACTATGGCTACACCTTC.

V gene TRBV7-9 combines with J gene TRBJ1-4, with 10 bases that match TRBD1. V gave up 2 bases and J gave up 6 bases; unmatched junction bases: 3. Germline CDR1 SEHNR, CDR2 FQNEAQ (reference sequence). This CDR3 is 15 amino acids long. The DNA of the CDR3 is TGTGCCAGCAGCTTATTGGGGACAGGGGATGAAAAACTGTTTTTT. Encoded protein: CASSLLGTGDEKLFF.

The chain uses TRBV19 and TRBJ1-5; D may be TRBD1 (5 bases). In germline, CDR1 is LNHDA, CDR2 SQIVND (reference sequence). The length of the CDR3 is 17 residues. V was trimmed by 3 bases and J by 5 bases, leaving 20 bases between them. CDR3 coding DNA: TGTGCCAGTAGTATCTCGAGCGTCCGGGGGAGGCATCAGCCCCAGCATTTT. Its translation is CASSISSVRGRHQPQHF.

The chain employs TRBV7-9 and TRBJ1-5; 9 positions match TRBD1. The J segment lost 4 bases and the V segment lost 3 bases, leaving 7 bases of the junction unmatched. Germline values: CDR1 SEHNR, CDR2 FQNEAQ (reference sequence). This CDR3 contains 16 residues. The CDR3 spells CASSFSRTGVNQPQHF. The CDR3 DNA sequence: TGTGCCAGCAGCTTCTCCCGGACAGGGGTTAATCAGCCCCAGCATTTT.

V and J are TRBV11-2 and TRBJ1-1; D unclear. CDR1 SGHAT and CDR2 FQNNGV come from the germline V gene. The V end lost 2 bases, the J end lost 3 bases, and 7 bases lay between the germline ends. CDR3 length equals 13 residues. CDR3 DNA: TGTGCCAGCAGCTTAAGCGGGGACACTGAAGCTTTCTTT. Its translation is CASSLSGDTEAFF.

The chain couples TRBV7-2 to TRBJ1-1; weak D call: TRBD1 (6 bases). CDR3 length equals 14 residues. V lost 1 base and J 7 bases, leaving 13 bases between the germline ends. Germline loops: CDR1 SGHTA, CDR2 FQGNSA. This chain's CDR3 is CASSLVFQGSEAFF. CDR3 bases: TGTGCCAGCAGCTTAGTGTTCCAGGGGAGTGAAGCTTTCTTT.

The chain has TRBV25-1 and TRBJ1-2; possibly TRBD1 for D (5 bases). The V gene's germline CDR1 is MGHDK and CDR2 SYGVNS. There are 13 residues in the CDR3. Trimming left V 4 bases short and J 8 bases short, with 14 bases between. The CDR3 loop reads CASSGGGWGGYTF. DNA of the CDR3: TGTGCCAGCAGTGGTGGGGGGTGGGGGGGCTACACCTTC.